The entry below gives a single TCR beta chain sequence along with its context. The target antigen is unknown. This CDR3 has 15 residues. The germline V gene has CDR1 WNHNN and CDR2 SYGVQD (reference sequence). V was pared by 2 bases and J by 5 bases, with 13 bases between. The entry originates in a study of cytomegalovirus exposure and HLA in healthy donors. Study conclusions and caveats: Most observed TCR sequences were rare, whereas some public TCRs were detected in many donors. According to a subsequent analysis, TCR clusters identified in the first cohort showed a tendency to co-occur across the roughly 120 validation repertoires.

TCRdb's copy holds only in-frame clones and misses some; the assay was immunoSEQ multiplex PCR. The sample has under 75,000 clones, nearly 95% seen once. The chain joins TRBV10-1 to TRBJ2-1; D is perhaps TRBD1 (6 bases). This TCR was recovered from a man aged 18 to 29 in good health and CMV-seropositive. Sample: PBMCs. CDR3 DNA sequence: TGCGCCAGCAGTGAGGCACAGGGTCTCGACAATGAGCAGTTCTTC. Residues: CASSEAQGLDNEQFF.